These 16 T cell receptor beta chains came from one sample sequenced in a study of T cells in Graves' hyperthyroidism and ophthalmopathy. Amplification yielded TCR beta CDR3 regions, with RNA transcripts as the source. TCR CDR3 regions were first amplified by RT-PCR with HTBI primers. TCRdb itself ran the multiplex PCR reads through MiXCR, one entry per CDR3 protein. The sample has 650,000 to 850,000 distinct CDR3 sequences; under 20% are singletons. Sequenced sample: blood. Receptors were obtained from a woman aged 45-60 years with Graves' hyperthyroidism that later progressed to Graves' ophthalmopathy.

This clonotype was counted a few times. This chain connects TRBV20-1 to TRBJ1-2; possibly TRBD1 for D (6 bases). The CDR3 is 15 residues long. The germline V gene has CDR1 DFQATT and CDR2 SNEGSKA (reference sequence). V shed 1 base and J shed 2 bases, with 14 bases lying between them. CDR3 DNA sequence: TGCAGTGCTAGAGCAACCAACAGGGAGAACTATGGCTACACCTTC. Protein sequence: CSARATNRENYGYTF.

This clonotype was recorded at least ten times. This sequence joins TRBV12-3 or TRBV12-4 and TRBJ2-7; 8 nucleotides match TRBD1. The ends lost 6 bases at V and 2 bases at J; junction bases unmatched: 9. This CDR3 is built from 15 residues. The CDR3 nucleotides read TGTGCCAGCAGCTCCGGGGACAGGTTGCCCTACGAGCAGTACTTC. The encoded protein is CASSSGDRLPYEQYF.

This chain joins TRBV9 and TRBJ2-1; the D is unclear. CDR3 length: 15 amino acids. CDR1 and CDR2 (germline): SGDLS, YYNGEE. V dropped 4 bases and J dropped 1 base, with 12 bases sitting between them. The CDR3 nucleotides read TGTGCCAGCAGCTTGTGGGATAATTCCTACAATGAGCAGTTCTTC. It codes for CASSLWDNSYNEQFF. Filled out from reference TRBV9 and TRBJ2-1, the complete variable domain reads DSGVTQTPKHLITATGQRVTLRCSPRSGDLSVYWYQQSLDQGLQFLIQYYNGEERAKGNILERFSAQQFPDLHSELNLSSLELGDSALYFCASSLWDNSYNEQFFGPGTRLTVL.

The chain joins TRBV20-1 to TRBJ2-3; D unresolved. This CDR3 has 13 amino acids. Germline V CDR1 and CDR2: DFQATT, SNEGSKA (reference sequence). V was shortened by 7 bases and J by 0 bases, with 11 bases between the two germline ends. The CDR3 region has the DNA TGCAGTGTTATGTGCACAAGCACAGATACGCAGTATTTT. Its protein is CSVMCTSTDTQYF.

This rearrangement joins TRBV20-1 to TRBJ2-6, with TRBD1 matching over 7 bases. The CDR3 loop spans 18 amino acids. Germline assignment: CDR1 DFQATT and CDR2 SNEGSKA (reference sequence). V shed 1 base and J 0 bases; nucleotides not matched to a gene: 9. Here the CDR3 reads CSARGETGAASGANVLTF. The CDR3 region has the DNA TGCAGTGCTAGAGGCGAAACAGGGGCTGCCTCTGGGGCCAACGTCCTGACTTTC.

This clonotype was seen many times. The genes are TRBV11-2 and TRBJ2-3; 9 positions match TRBD2. Germline CDR1 SGHAT, CDR2 FQNNGV. J gave up 4 bases and V 4 bases, and 3 bases lay outside the gene matches. The CDR3 covers 14 residues. CDR3 coding DNA: TGTGCCAGCAGCTGGGGACTAGCCGCAGATACGCAGTATTTT. Protein product: CASSWGLAADTQYF. Filled out from reference TRBV11-2 and TRBJ2-3, the complete variable domain reads EAGVAQSPRYKIIEKRQSVAFWCNPISGHATLYWYQQILGQGPKLLIQFQNNGVVDDSQLPKDRFSAERLKGVDSTLKIQPAKLEDSAVYLCASSWGLAADTQYFGPGTRLTVL.

The table lists this clonotype with many counts. The J gene is TRBJ2-3, the V gene TRBV20-1; a weak D match, TRBD2 (7 bases). V dropped 8 bases and J dropped 4 bases, with 19 bases sitting between them. The CDR3 spans 14 residues. Per the germline V gene, CDR1 is DFQATT and CDR2 is SNEGSKA (reference sequence). The CDR3 loop is CSRGGTNGADTQYF. The CDR3 DNA reads as TGCAGTAGGGGGGGGACCAACGGCGCAGATACGCAGTATTTT.

There are many counts of this clonotype. V gene TRBV12-3 or TRBV12-4 combines with J gene TRBJ1-5; no clear D gene. Trimming removed 6 bases from V and 5 bases from J, with 14 bases in between. CDR3 length: 14 amino acids. CDR3 in amino acids: CASSPDTTDQPQHF. DNA of the CDR3: TGTGCCAGCAGCCCAGACACTACGGATCAGCCCCAGCATTTT.

The chain employs TRBV7-9 and TRBJ1-1; D is uncertain. V was cut by 1 base and J by 3 bases, with 9 bases left in between. Germline values: CDR1 SEHNR, CDR2 FQNEAQ (reference sequence). The CDR3 has 14 residues. CDR3 amino acids: CASSLVFGYTEAFF. The CDR3 nucleotides are TGTGCCAGCAGCTTAGTCTTTGGGTACACTGAAGCTTTCTTT.

About this clonotype itself: A read error is possible here, since a much larger clone lies one base away. The chain is built from TRBV5-1 and TRBJ2-7; no clear D gene. The germline V gene encodes CDR1 SGHRS and CDR2 YFSETQ. Between the trimmed V and J ends, which lost 0 bases and 5 bases, there was a span of 18 bases. The CDR3 runs to 16 residues. The CDR3 DNA reads TGCGCCAGCAGCTTGGGGTCAGCGTACGTGTCAAACGAGCAGTACTTC. This translates into CASSLGSAYVSNEQYF.

This clonotype was detected many times. This chain links TRBV12-5 with TRBJ1-1; D might be TRBD1 (6 bases). The CDR3 sequence is 16 residues long. Germline values: CDR1 LGHNT, CDR2 FRNRAP. V lost 1 base and J 5 bases, leaving 17 bases between the germline ends. CDR3 loop: CASGLAGQTGMTEAFF. The CDR3, as DNA: TGTGCTAGTGGTTTGGCGGGACAAACAGGGATGACTGAAGCTTTCTTT.

This clonotype has more than one count but fewer than ten. The rearrangement links TRBV5-1 to TRBJ2-3; D is possibly TRBD2 (6 bases). The CDR3 consists of 15 residues. In germline, CDR1 is SGHRS, CDR2 YFSETQ. V was trimmed by 0 bases and J by 3 bases, leaving 11 bases between them. The CDR3 loop reads CASSLVGGWTDTQYF. CDR3 coding DNA: TGCGCCAGCAGCTTGGTGGGGGGTTGGACAGATACGCAGTATTTT.

The sample holds a few counts of this clonotype. The chain uses TRBV24-1 and TRBJ2-1; 9 nucleotides line up with TRBD2. The germline V gene encodes CDR1 KGHDR and CDR2 SFDVKD. Trimming took 8 bases from V and 10 from J; bases not matched to a gene: 8. There are 13 residues in the CDR3. The CDR3 sequence is CATTSGGSTEQFF. CDR3 coding DNA: TGTGCCACCACCAGCGGGGGGTCGACCGAGCAGTTCTTC.

This clonotype was seen only a few times. CDR3 sequence (DNA): TGTGCCAGCAGCCAGGACCGGGACAGGGGCGGCTACACCTTC. This gives the protein CASSQDRDRGGYTF. The chain is built from TRBV6-1 and TRBJ1-2; TRBD1 aligns across 10 bases. J lost 8 bases, V lost 6 bases, and 9 bases had no gene match. CDR1 MNHNS and CDR2 SASEGT come from the germline V gene. This CDR3 has 14 amino acids.

This clonotype appeared a few times. The chain couples TRBV9 to TRBJ1-2, with D possibly being TRBD1 (6 bases). CDR1 and CDR2 (germline): SGDLS, YYNGEE. The CDR3 runs 15 residues. Trimming stripped 3 bases from V and 2 bases from J, with 14 bases between. The CDR3 DNA follows: TGTGCCAGCAGCGCCCACAGGGCTCCAAACTATGGCTACACCTTC. As protein: CASSAHRAPNYGYTF. The whole variable domain, remainder taken from reference TRBV9 and TRBJ1-2, is DSGVTQTPKHLITATGQRVTLRCSPRSGDLSVYWYQQSLDQGLQFLIQYYNGEERAKGNILERFSAQQFPDLHSELNLSSLELGDSALYFCASSAHRAPNYGYTFGSGTRLTVV.

Ten or more counts support this clonotype. V gene TRBV14 combines with J gene TRBJ1-2, with TRBD1 matching 7 bases. CDR3 length: 15 amino acids. Looked up from germline, CDR1 is SGHDN and CDR2 is FVKESK. J gave up 6 bases and V 4 bases, and 11 bases lay outside the gene matches. The CDR3 region has the DNA TGTGCCAGCAGCCTCTACCGGGACAGTGGTGATGGCTACACCTTC. Protein: CASSLYRDSGDGYTF.